This TCR beta chain was documented in a study of cytotoxic CD8 clonotypes in ibrutinib-treated CLL. Study-wide results and caveats: Public clonotypes occurred uncommonly; on treatment, they contracted or remained stable. T-cell clonality at baseline went above that of age-matched healthy donors and rose and fell with circulating CD8+ T-cell counts. Patients with sustained remission and those progressing were sampled at differing times.

This clone was seen a handful of times. The antigen remains undetermined. TCRdb's copy holds only in-frame clones and misses some; the assay was immunoSEQ multiplex PCR. The repertoire has 200,000 or so clones, roughly three quarters of them found once; the top ten carry 10% to 12%. The germline V gene has CDR1 SEHNR and CDR2 FQNEAQ (reference sequence). Trimming at V came to 4 bases and at J to 5 bases, leaving 7 bases not matched to a gene. This CDR3 is 14 amino acids long. This receptor was identified in a human donor with chronic lymphocytic leukemia. The starting material was PBMCs, obtained after 12 months of ibrutinib treatment. The rearrangement uses TRBV7-9 and TRBJ1-1, with TRBD1 matching 7 bases. CDR3: CASSSDRVATEAFF. The DNA for the CDR3 is TGTGCCAGCAGCTCCGACAGGGTAGCGACTGAAGCTTTCTTT.